A single T cell receptor (beta chain) is shown here with its context. Its antigen is currently unknown. The sample of blood was obtained at first hyperthyroidism diagnosis (before any ophthalmopathy symptoms). Source material for PBMCs was roughly 10 ml fresh peripheral blood. In germline, CDR1 is MNHEY, CDR2 SMNVEV (reference sequence). There are 14 residues in the CDR3. V lost 4 bases and J 5 bases, leaving 14 bases between the germline ends. Researchers amplified the TCR beta CDR3 regions from RNA transcripts. The HTBI primer set served for first-round RT-PCR of the TCR CDR3. TCRdb recomputed calls from the multiplex PCR reads with MiXCR, one row per CDR3 protein. The profile shows under 450,000 distinct CDR3 sequences, about 13% of them singletons. The data were obtained in a study of T cells in Graves' hyperthyroidism and ophthalmopathy. Overall study results and limits: Researchers found most expanded thyroid clonotypes above 0.001 in blood as well.

This clonotype was sampled from a man aged 25-40 years with Graves' hyperthyroidism that later progressed to Graves' ophthalmopathy. Sequencing was done on a sample of blood. The chain employs TRBV27 and TRBJ2-5; D is perhaps TRBD1 or TRBD2 (5 bases each). CDR3 nucleotide sequence: TGTGCCAGCAGTTCCCGCCGGGGCGGGGAGACCCAGTACTTC. Translating gives CASSSRRGGETQYF.